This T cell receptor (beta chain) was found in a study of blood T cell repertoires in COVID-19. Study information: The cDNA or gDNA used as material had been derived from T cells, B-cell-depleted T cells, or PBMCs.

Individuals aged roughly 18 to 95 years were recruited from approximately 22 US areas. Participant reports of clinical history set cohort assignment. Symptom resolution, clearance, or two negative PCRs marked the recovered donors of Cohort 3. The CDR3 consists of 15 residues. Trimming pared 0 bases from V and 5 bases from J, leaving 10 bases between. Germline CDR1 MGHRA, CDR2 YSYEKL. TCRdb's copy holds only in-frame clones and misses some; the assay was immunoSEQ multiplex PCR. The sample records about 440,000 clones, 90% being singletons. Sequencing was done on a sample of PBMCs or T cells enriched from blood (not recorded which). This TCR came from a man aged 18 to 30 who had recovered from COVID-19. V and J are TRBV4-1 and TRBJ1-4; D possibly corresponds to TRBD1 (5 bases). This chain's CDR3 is CASSQDGQLNEKLFF. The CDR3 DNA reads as TGCGCCAGCAGCCAAGATGGACAACTAAATGAAAAACTGTTTTTT.